This TCR beta chain derives from a study of blood T cell repertoires in COVID-19. Across the study: Sources were T cells, B-cell-depleted T cells, or PBMCs; the material itself was cDNA or gDNA.

Assay: immunoSEQ multiplex PCR; the TCRdb copy retains only in-frame clones and omits some. The sample yields almost 100,000 clones, around nine tenths seen once. The CDR3 loop spans 16 amino acids. Trimming pared 0 bases from V and 6 bases from J, leaving 17 bases between. Germline-derived CDR1 and CDR2 are PRHDT and FYEKMQ (reference sequence). The specimen sequenced was peripheral blood. The receptor's source is a man aged 50-59 years with acute or convalescent COVID-19. The chain combines TRBV13 with TRBJ1-2, with a weak D call TRBD1 (6 bases). Written as DNA, the CDR3 is TGTGCCAGCAGCTTAGGCCCAACTCCAGGGGCCGATGGCTACACCTTC. This gives the protein CASSLGPTPGADGYTF. Full variable domain (remainder filled in from reference TRBV13 and TRBJ1-2): AAGVIQSPRHLIKEKRETATLKCYPIPRHDTVYWYQQGPGQDPQFLISFYEKMQSDKGSIPDRFSAQQFSDYHSELNMSSLELGDSALYFCASSLGPTPGADGYTFGSGTRLTVV.